This T cell receptor (beta chain) was identified during a study of blood T cells in healthy people across ages. Points from the study as a whole: Naive CD4+ cells and diversity were both higher in long-lived donors than in aged donors.

Individuals who donated were healthy Caucasians from Russia aged roughly 6 to 90. Peripheral blood, roughly 9.1 milliliters per donor, was collected. The use of a sample-barcoded 5' primer and a J-beta primer mix characterized a second PCR of roughly 6 to 11 cycles. Each sample provided no less than 3 million CDR3-containing paired-end reads. Each CDR3 protein is one row after TCRdb ran MiXCR on the 5' RACE reads. Here the sample spans about a million distinct CDR3 sequences, more than 30% being singletons. The CDR3 totals 13 residues. V shed 5 bases and J shed 4 bases, with 9 bases lying between them. In regard to this clonotype: Its antigen is still unknown.

The sequencing sample was made of blood. This receptor was taken from a man aged 18 to 30 in good health. This chain joins TRBV12-3 or TRBV12-4 and TRBJ2-1; D gene ambiguous. The CDR3, as DNA: TGTGCCAGCAGTATGGACGGATACAATGAGCAGTTCTTC. Encoded protein: CASSMDGYNEQFF.